This T cell receptor beta chain emerged from a study of cytomegalovirus exposure and HLA in healthy donors (TCRdb year 2017). For the wider study: A later analysis indicated that the 130 or so validation repertoires were generated on the platform also employed for the roughly 730 repertoires of the first cohort. The study aimed to test whether signatures of past pathogen exposure could be identified by cataloging public T cell receptors. High-throughput TCR immunosequencing, statistical association of individual TCRs with disease status, and machine learning were combined to predict cytomegalovirus infection status. Besides the first cohort of more than 650 subjects, a separate validation cohort made up of over 100 different subjects was used. Here is what the overall study found, with its caveats: In vitro tests confirmed that a few of the cytomegalovirus-associated TCR beta chains recognize cytomegalovirus antigens. According to the authors, the approach could potentially be generalized to other disease states and immunological phenotypes. The study listed 170 or so TCR beta chains as associated with cytomegalovirus. Of the cluster scores, 90% to 95% were above 0 in a later analysis, which found that TCRs clustered in the first cohort also tended to co-occur in the 120 or so validation repertoires. Most TCR sequences were observed very rarely across donors, whereas some public TCRs were present in many individuals. In both the original and validation cohorts, the classifier was reported to diagnose cytomegalovirus status with high specificity and sensitivity. All 120 or so repertoires were used to score co-occurrence in the validation cohort in a later analysis, because that analysis had no HLA typing for the cohort.

Separate from the roughly 650-subject first cohort, the validation cohort of some 130 subjects was the group to which the donors belonged. For this clone: Its antigen remains undetermined. There are no base qualities to consult, and no much larger clone falls within one base.

From the germline V gene, CDR1 is SGDLS and CDR2 is YYNGEE. From the cysteine through the phenylalanine, the CDR3 covers 15 amino acids. The only DNA kept is the CDR3, 45 bases in frame from the first base. The germline V end is reduced by 3 bases and the J end by 4 bases; junction bases left unmatched: 7. The library was produced with the immunoSEQ multiplex PCR assay. The authors' analysis ran thus. A statistical classification framework was developed to diagnose cytomegalovirus status using the catalog of TCR beta chain sequences. TCRdb limited this immuneACCESS table to in-frame rearrangements with V and J called. A share of clones is missing; checked studies link under half to unresolved V genes, and the rest is unexplained. V, J and clone size were drawn from that table, and D and trimming were deduced from the DNA. This sample holds more than 85,000 clones; approximately 90% were observed only once. 1.5% to 2% of the sample goes to the ten largest clones.

This receptor was obtained from a woman aged 18-29 years in good health and CMV-seronegative. Input material: PBMCs. The receptor chain draws on TRBV9 and TRBJ2-1, with 7 bases in between that match TRBD2. The CDR3 region reads CASSAPSGAYNEQFF. At the DNA level, the sequence is TGTGCCAGCAGCGCACCTAGCGGCGCTTACAATGAGCAGTTCTTC.